This entry concerns a single TCR beta chain. The antigen this receptor binds is unknown. The junction departs from germline at one end; a sequencing error may be responsible. The sample is drawn from a study of T cell changes during pregnancy in multiple sclerosis (dated by TCRdb to the late 2010s). For the study in its entirety: The study examined how the T cell repertoire changed over the course of pregnancy in women with multiple sclerosis.

The CDR3 covers 15 residues, taking in both the cysteine and the phenylalanine. Solely the CDR3 DNA is kept, with 45 bases framed from the first base. CDR1 and CDR2 were assigned from the germline V gene as KGHSH and LQKENI. Library construction relied on the immunoSEQ multiplex PCR assay. The clones in this table, taken by TCRdb from immuneACCESS, are in-frame only. Not every clone is retained; where verified, under half of the shortfall comes from an unresolved V gene, and the cause of the rest is unknown. The sample table lists 49,000 or so clones, roughly nine tenths of them with a count of one. The biggest ten clones account for about 0.41% of the sample.

Here the chain combines TRBV18 and TRBJ1-1; 12 bases in the middle match TRBD1. This specimen was CD4+ T cells from peripheral blood mononuclear cells, taken in the second trimester of pregnancy. The clonotype originates from a female donor in good health, enrolled as a control in a pregnancy study. The CDR3 sequence is CASSPESTGTGGPLF. The DNA sequence follows: TGTGCCAGCTCACCGGAATCAACCGGGACAGGGGGCCCTTTATTT.